Each of the 24 T cell receptor beta chains below was sequenced from the same sample in a study of T cell repertoires in cytomegalovirus infection. In TCRdb, the reads were re-called with MiXCR into one record per CDR3 protein. The table has about 400,000 distinct CDR3 sequences, 15% to 20% seen once. The sequenced sample was PBMCs. These receptors originate from a human donor in good health (CMV status not recorded). Some clones in this sample may be carry-over from other donors' samples.

J is TRBJ2-4 and V is TRBV4-1; no firm D call. The V end lost 0 bases, the J end lost 7 bases, and 10 bases lay between the germline ends. This CDR3 has 14 amino acids. From germline, CDR1 is MGHRA and CDR2 YSYEKL. CDR3 amino acids: CASSQEHGWNIQYF. CDR3 coding DNA: TGCGCCAGCAGCCAAGAACATGGATGGAACATTCAGTACTTC.

This clonotype ranks as medium-sized (0.01 to 0.1%). The V gene is TRBV7-8, the J gene TRBJ1-1; D is unresolved. CDR3 length: 14 amino acids. Deletions cut 2 bases from V and 5 bases from J, with 12 bases between. Germline-derived CDR1 and CDR2 are SGHVS and FQNEAQ. CDR3 loop: CASSLRWLRTEAFF. The CDR3 DNA follows: TGTGCCAGCAGCTTAAGGTGGCTGCGGACTGAAGCTTTCTTT.

J is TRBJ1-1 and V is TRBV7-2; TRBD1 matches 7 bases. Looked up from germline, CDR1 is SGHTA and CDR2 is FQGNSA. The CDR3 extends over 16 amino acids. J lost 4 bases, V lost 0 bases, and 8 bases had no gene match. This chain's CDR3 is CASSLAGRGGGTEAFF. The DNA of the CDR3 is TGTGCCAGCAGCTTAGCTGGCAGGGGGGGTGGCACTGAAGCTTTCTTT.

CDR3 loop: CASSLDTPGPYGYTF. The CDR3 DNA reads TGTGCCAGCAGCTTAGACACTCCGGGACCCTATGGCTACACCTTC. The rearrangement joins TRBV7-9 to TRBJ1-2; possible D gene TRBD1, 5 bases. The CDR3 spans 15 residues. Trimming took off 1 base at V and 4 bases at J, with 13 bases between the two ends. Germline CDR1 reads SEHNR; CDR2 reads FQNEAQ (reference sequence).

This chain joins TRBV4-1 and TRBJ2-5; D possibly corresponds to TRBD1 (5 bases). CDR3 length: 17 amino acids. In germline, CDR1 is MGHRA, CDR2 YSYEKL. V lost 0 bases and J lost 2, with 16 bases in between. The CDR3 protein is CASSQDSGRGGQETQYF. In DNA form, the CDR3 reads TGCGCCAGCAGCCAAGATTCAGGGCGTGGCGGTCAAGAGACCCAGTACTTC.

The sample holds many counts of this clonotype. CDR3 amino acids: CASSPLSRGAFF. In DNA form, the CDR3 reads TGTGCCAGCAGCCCGCTGTCTCGTGGAGCTTTCTTT. V and J are TRBV7-8 and TRBJ1-1, with unresolved D. The germline V and J ends were trimmed by 5 bases and 10 bases, with 14 bases remaining between them. The CDR3 contains 12 residues. CDR1 is SGHVS, CDR2 FQNEAQ, per germline.

This clonotype was observed at least ten times. The chain joins TRBV7-2 to TRBJ2-7, with D possibly TRBD2 on 7 matching bases. The CDR3 covers 17 residues. The V and J ends lost 7 bases and 0 bases respectively, with 22 bases between them. Germline CDR1 and CDR2: SGHTA and FQGNSA. This chain's CDR3 is CASTRRGGGRSSYEQYF. Written as DNA, the CDR3 is TGTGCCAGCACTCGGAGGGGGGGCGGTAGGAGCTCCTACGAGCAGTACTTC.

This clonotype was seen many times. CDR3 bases: TGTGCCAGCAGCGCAGTAGCGGGAGGGGCCTACGAGCAGTACTTC. This encodes CASSAVAGGAYEQYF. The chain links TRBV7-6 to TRBJ2-7; 11 bases align to TRBD2. The germline CDR1 and CDR2 sequences are SGHVS and FNYEAQ. Trimming removed 5 bases from V and 2 bases from J; junction bases left unmatched: 5. This CDR3 region has 15 residues.

This clonotype was detected many times. J is TRBJ1-2 and V is TRBV12-3 or TRBV12-4; D gene ambiguous. V was clipped by 6 bases and J by 2 bases, with 16 bases between them. The CDR3 has 15 amino acids. CDR3 sequence (DNA): TGTGCCAGCAGAAGAATAAATCCTGAGAACTATGGCTACACCTTC. It is translated as CASRRINPENYGYTF.

This clonotype was seen only a few times. The chain uses TRBV24-1 and TRBJ2-1; a possible D gene is TRBD1 (5 bases). The germline CDR1 and CDR2 sequences are KGHDR and SFDVKD. V was clipped by 12 bases and J by 5 bases, with 25 bases between them. This CDR3 spans 16 amino acids. CDR3 DNA sequence: TGTGCCGCCGGACCAGTGGGGCAAGTTCCCAACAATGAGCAGTTCTTC. Amino acid sequence: CAAGPVGQVPNNEQFF.

Many counts were recorded for this clonotype. The gene calls are TRBV7-2 and TRBJ1-2; unclear D gene. The CDR3 is 14 amino acids. V dropped 1 base and J dropped 5 bases, with 11 bases sitting between them. The germline V gene encodes CDR1 SGHTA and CDR2 FQGNSA. The CDR3 loop is CASSLEGRVYGYTF. The CDR3, as DNA: TGTGCCAGCAGCTTAGAGGGCAGAGTTTATGGCTACACCTTC.

This clonotype was recorded a few times. The chain combines TRBV10-3 with TRBJ1-6, with D perhaps matching TRBD1 (6 bases). The CDR3 covers 14 residues. V was shortened by 11 bases and J by 6 bases, with 17 bases between the two germline ends. Germline values: CDR1 ENHRY, CDR2 SYGVKD. The CDR3 nucleotides are TGTGCCTCGAAGAGGGGGGAGGTTAATTCACCCCTCCACTTT. As protein: CASKRGEVNSPLHF.

This clonotype was seen ten or more times. The genes are TRBV4-1 and TRBJ1-5, with D unresolved. The V end lost 1 base, the J end lost 4 bases, and 11 bases lay between the germline ends. Germline CDR1 is MGHRA and CDR2 is YSYEKL. The CDR3 runs to 15 residues. CDR3 sequence reads: CASSQGASTNQPQHF. In DNA, the CDR3 is TGCGCCAGCAGCCAAGGGGCATCAACGAATCAGCCCCAGCATTTT.

Comment on this clonotype: One junction end disagrees with the germline gene, perhaps due to a read error. The chain recombines TRBV6-2 or TRBV6-3 with TRBJ1-1, with a tentative D call TRBD1 (5 bases). The CDR3 runs 11 residues. Germline-derived CDR1 and CDR2 are MNHEY and SVGEGT. The CDR3 reads CASSRGTAAFF. The CDR3 nucleotides are TGTGCCAGCAGCCGGGGGACTGCAGCTTTCTTT.

This rearrangement joins TRBV30 to TRBJ2-1; D gene uncertain. This CDR3 region has 12 residues. Trimming took 4 bases from V and 8 from J, leaving 12 bases between them. The germline gives CDR1 GTSNPN, CDR2 SVGIG (reference sequence). The chain's CDR3 is CAWNARRYEQFF. The CDR3 nucleotides are TGTGCCTGGAATGCGAGAAGGTATGAGCAGTTCTTC.

This clonotype showed up many times. The chain links TRBV7-2 to TRBJ2-1; D uncertain. Germline-derived CDR1 and CDR2 are SGHTA and FQGNSA. Deletions cut 5 bases from V and 9 bases from J, with 8 bases between. CDR3 length equals 11 residues. DNA of the CDR3: TGTGCCAGCAGCGGGGTGAGTGAGCAGTTCTTC. Translating it yields CASSGVSEQFF.

This clonotype has only a few counts. The chain carries TRBV27 and TRBJ2-7; possibly TRBD1 or TRBD2 for D (5 bases each). There are 17 residues in the CDR3. Trimming cost V 4 bases and J 5 bases, with 24 bases left between them. Germline-derived CDR1 and CDR2 are MNHEY and SMNVEV (reference sequence). CDR3 in DNA: TGTGCCAGCAGTTATAGGGCGGAGAGGGCAGGGCCGAACGAGCAGTACTTC. Amino acid sequence: CASSYRAERAGPNEQYF.

The rearrangement links TRBV4-3 to TRBJ2-2; D uncertain. CDR1 LGHNA and CDR2 YSLEER come from the germline V gene. Between the trimmed V and J ends, which lost 3 bases and 2 bases, there was a span of 10 bases. This CDR3 comprises 15 residues. CDR3 amino acids: CASSQALGNTGELFF. The CDR3 bases are TGCGCCAGCAGCCAGGCCCTAGGTAACACCGGGGAGCTGTTTTTT.

The genes are TRBV7-9 and TRBJ2-3; 7 nucleotides match TRBD2. The V segment lost 5 bases and the J segment 4 bases; nucleotides outside the gene matches: 3. This CDR3 is 13 amino acids long. Looked up from germline, CDR1 is SEHNR and CDR2 is FQNEAQ (reference sequence). CDR3 sequence (DNA): TGTGCCAGCAGCGACGGACTAGCAGATACGCAGTATTTT. This translates into CASSDGLADTQYF. Complete variable domain (other parts from reference TRBV7-9 and TRBJ2-3): DTGVSQNPRHKITKRGQNVTFRCDPISEHNRLYWYRQTLGQGPEFLTYFQNEAQLEKSRLLSDRFSAERPKGSFSTLEIQRTEQGDSAMYLCASSDGLADTQYFGPGTRLTVL.

The chain carries TRBV12-3 or TRBV12-4 and TRBJ2-3, with D tentatively TRBD1 or TRBD2 (5 bases each). Trimming stripped 1 base from V and 6 bases from J, with 8 bases between. The CDR3 sequence is 13 residues long. CDR3 loop: CASSLGGMDTQYF. CDR3 in DNA: TGTGCCAGCAGTTTAGGGGGGATGGATACGCAGTATTTT.

This clonotype has at least ten counts. V gene TRBV7-8 combines with J gene TRBJ1-5; no clear D. V lost 1 base to trimming and J lost 3 bases, with 7 bases between them. The germline CDR1 and CDR2 sequences are SGHVS and FQNEAQ. The CDR3 totals 14 residues. CDR3 DNA: TGTGCCAGCAGCTTAGAAAGTCCCAATCAGCCCCAGCATTTT. The encoded protein is CASSLESPNQPQHF.

Many counts were recorded for this clonotype. V and J are TRBV7-2 and TRBJ2-3; D not certain. V lost 5 bases and J lost 0, with 9 bases in between. Germline V gene sequence: CDR1 SGHTA, CDR2 FQGNSA. There are 14 residues in the CDR3. CDR3 DNA: TGTGCCAGCAGCCCCTGGTTGAGCACAGATACGCAGTATTTT. Translated: CASSPWLSTDTQYF.

This clonotype has just a few counts. CDR3 in DNA: TGTGCCAGTAGTACGGGACACGCTAACGGCTACACCTTC. This codes for CASSTGHANGYTF. The chain combines TRBV19 with TRBJ1-2, with D perhaps TRBD1 (6 bases). Deletions cut 4 bases from V and 8 bases from J, with 14 bases between. From germline, CDR1 is LNHDA and CDR2 SQIVND (reference sequence). CDR3 length: 13 residues.

This chain connects TRBV7-2 to TRBJ1-2; a weak D match, TRBD1 (5 bases). Germline lookup yields CDR1 SGHTA and CDR2 FQGNSA. The CDR3 covers 14 residues. V lost 0 bases to trimming and J lost 6 bases, with 11 bases between them. In DNA form, the CDR3 reads TGTGCCAGCAGCTTAGCAACCCAGGGCAATGGCTACACCTTC. Protein: CASSLATQGNGYTF.